This TCR beta chain came from a study of vaccination effects on CD4 cells after COVID-19. As concerns this clone: Its specificity is not known.

Germline V gives CDR1 WSHSY, CDR2 SAAADI. V lost 6 bases and J 1 base, leaving 15 bases between the germline ends. The CDR3 length is 15 residues. Antigen-specific CD4+ T cells were first expanded with viral peptide pools by the ViraFEST assay and only then sequenced. The authors isolated CD4+ T cells after around 9 days of culture. In the vaccine recipients, nucleocapsid antibodies were negative and there was no prior SARS-CoV-2 infection. IL-2 at 9 to 10 IU/ml and peptides at approximately 9.5 ug/ml were added to cultured PBMC, a few million per well. Days 3 and 7 were when half the medium was replaced with IL-2 medium. TCRdb's copy holds only in-frame clones and misses some; the assay was immunoSEQ multiplex PCR. The repertoire holds 77,000 or so clones, with around 81% as singletons. Study outcomes and limitations: At late timepoints after vaccination, vaccine- and infection-induced clones shrank markedly. In healthy vaccinees, only 1 of 255 vaccine-induced clones cross-reacted with common cold coronaviruses.

This rearrangement joins TRBV10-2 to TRBJ1-1, with a possible D match to TRBD1 (5 bases). Specimen: CD4+ T cells from PBMCs cultured with SARS-CoV-2 spike peptides, collected before COVID-19 vaccination. The clonotype originates from a human donor who received a COVID-19 vaccine. The CDR3 DNA is TGCGCCAGCAGGGGACTACAGGTTTCGAACACTGAAGCTTTCTTT. It specifies CASRGLQVSNTEAFF.